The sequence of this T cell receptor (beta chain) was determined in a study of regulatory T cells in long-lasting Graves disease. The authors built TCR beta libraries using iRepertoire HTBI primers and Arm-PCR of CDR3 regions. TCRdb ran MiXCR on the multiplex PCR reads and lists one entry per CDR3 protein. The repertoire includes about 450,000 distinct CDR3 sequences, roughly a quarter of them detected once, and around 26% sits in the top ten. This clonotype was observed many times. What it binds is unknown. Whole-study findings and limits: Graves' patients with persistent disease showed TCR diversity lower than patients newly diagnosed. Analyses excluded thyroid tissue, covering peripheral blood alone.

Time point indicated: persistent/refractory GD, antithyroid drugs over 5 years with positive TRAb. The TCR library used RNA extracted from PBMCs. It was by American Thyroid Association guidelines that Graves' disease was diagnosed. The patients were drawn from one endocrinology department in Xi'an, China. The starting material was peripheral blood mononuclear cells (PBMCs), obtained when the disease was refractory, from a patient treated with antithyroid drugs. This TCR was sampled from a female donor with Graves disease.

The CDR3 region is CASSIGQGARYGYTF. The CDR3 DNA reads as TGTGCCAGCAGCATCGGACAGGGGGCGCGTTATGGCTACACCTTC. The genes are TRBV28 and TRBJ1-2; 11 bases are a match to TRBD1. Looked up from germline, CDR1 is MDHEN and CDR2 is SYDVKM. There are 15 residues in the CDR3. V lost 6 bases and J lost 5; bases outside the gene matches: 8.